This entry lists 20 T cell receptor beta chains sequenced from one sample in a study of cytomegalovirus exposure and HLA in healthy donors. PCR used 60 Vbeta primers and 13 Jbeta primers. The assay was immunoSEQ multiplex PCR, and TCRdb's table has in-frame clones only and misses some. The sample yields 35,000 to 45,000 clones, roughly 76% seen once. Sequenced input: PBMCs. Every receptor here comes from a middle-aged woman in good health and CMV-seronegative.

The chain couples TRBV7-3 to TRBJ1-6; no reliable D call. Germline V gene data show CDR1 as SGHTA and CDR2 as FQGTGA. The length of the CDR3 is 13 residues. V lost 5 bases and J 8 bases, leaving 10 bases between the germline ends. CDR3 nucleotides: TGTGCCAGCAGCCCCGACACGTATTCACCCCTCCACTTT. It is translated as CASSPDTYSPLHF. The full variable domain, completed using reference TRBV7-3 and TRBJ1-6, is GAGVSQTPSNKVTEKGKYVELRCDPISGHTALYWYRQSLGQGPEFLIYFQGTGAADDSGLPNDRFFAVRPEGSVSTLKIQRTERGDSAVYLCASSPDTYSPLHFGNGTRLTVT.

This rearrangement joins TRBV29-1 to TRBJ1-5; the D is unclear. V was shortened by 4 bases and J by 6 bases, with 13 bases between the two germline ends. The CDR3 runs 13 residues. Germline CDR1 is SQVTM and CDR2 is ANQGSEA. The CDR3 nucleotides are TGCAGCGTTGGGACTTATTCCGGTCAGCCCCAGCATTTT. It specifies CSVGTYSGQPQHF.

This clone is classed as medium-sized. The chain links TRBV27 to TRBJ1-3; D gene uncertain. The CDR3 runs to 14 residues. The V end was cut by 3 bases, the J end by 2 bases, with 8 bases between. CDR1 MNHEY and CDR2 SMNVEV come from the germline V gene (reference sequence). CDR3 region: CASSFGGTGNTIYF. The CDR3 DNA follows: TGTGCCAGCAGTTTCGGAGGTACTGGAAACACCATATATTTT.

This clone was detected only a few times. The chain links TRBV19 to TRBJ1-3; D is perhaps TRBD1 (5 bases). Per the germline V gene, CDR1 is LNHDA and CDR2 is SQIVND (reference sequence). The CDR3 is 16 residues long. V lost 4 bases, J lost 0 bases, and 13 bases lay in between. In DNA form, the CDR3 reads TGTGCCAGTAGTAGAGCCGGGACTTACTCTGGAAACACCATATATTTT. Its protein product is CASSRAGTYSGNTIYF.

The rearrangement links TRBV28 to TRBJ1-4; D is perhaps TRBD1 (5 bases). Trimming left V 5 bases short and J 5 bases short, with 9 bases between. Germline V gene lookup returns CDR1 MDHEN and CDR2 SYDVKM. The CDR3 consists of 13 residues. Here the CDR3 reads CASSGEGNEKLFF. The DNA of the CDR3 is TGTGCCAGCAGTGGGGAGGGGAATGAAAAACTGTTTTTT.

V usage is TRBV19 and J usage is TRBJ1-6; no clear D gene. Germline CDR1 LNHDA, CDR2 SQIVND (reference sequence). Trimming pared 3 bases from V and 7 bases from J, leaving 7 bases between. The CDR3 loop spans 13 amino acids. This CDR3 is CASSMGGNSPLHF. CDR3 DNA: TGTGCCAGTAGTATGGGAGGGAATTCACCCCTCCACTTT.

The gene calls are TRBV4-2 and TRBJ2-2; weak D call: TRBD2 (7 bases). Trimming took 0 bases from V and 3 from J, leaving 14 bases between them. This CDR3 has 17 amino acids. Looked up from germline, CDR1 is LGHNA and CDR2 is YNFKEQ. This CDR3 is CASSQDLGGADTGELFF. The CDR3 DNA reads TGTGCCAGCAGCCAAGATCTGGGGGGGGCGGACACCGGGGAGCTGTTTTTT.

The chain has TRBV5-1 and TRBJ1-2; TRBD1 might be the D (6 bases). V gave up 0 bases and J gave up 7 bases, with 10 bases separating them. Germline V gene lookup returns CDR1 SGHRS and CDR2 YFSETQ. The CDR3 runs to 13 residues. The CDR3 spells CASSLEDSSGYTF. The DNA of the CDR3 is TGCGCCAGCAGCTTGGAGGACAGTTCTGGCTACACCTTC. The complete variable domain, with remaining parts taken from reference TRBV5-1 and TRBJ1-2, reads KAGVTQTPRYLIKTRGQQVTLSCSPISGHRSVSWYQQTPGQGLQFLFEYFSETQRNKGNFPGRFSGRQFSNSRSEMNVSTLELGDSALYLCASSLEDSSGYTFGSGTRLTVV.

V and J are TRBV4-2 and TRBJ1-4; D uncertain. V dropped 1 base and J dropped 4 bases, with 10 bases sitting between them. CDR1 and CDR2 (germline): LGHNA, YNFKEQ. The CDR3 runs to 15 residues. The DNA of the CDR3 is TGTGCCAGCAGCCAAGGAGCCGGGGTTAATGAAAAACTGTTTTTT. Protein sequence: CASSQGAGVNEKLFF.

This rearrangement joins TRBV7-2 to TRBJ2-1; TRBD2 aligns across 8 bases. The CDR3 is 16 residues long. The germline V gene has CDR1 SGHTA and CDR2 FQGNSA. V gave up 5 bases and J gave up 2 bases; unmatched junction bases: 8. In DNA form, the CDR3 reads TGTGCCAGCAGCCTACAAAGCGGGGGAGCCTACAATGAGCAGTTCTTC. It specifies CASSLQSGGAYNEQFF.

V usage is TRBV28 and J usage is TRBJ1-1, with TRBD1 identical over 8 bases. The germline gives CDR1 MDHEN, CDR2 SYDVKM. V lost 6 bases to trimming and J lost 6 bases; unmatched junction nucleotides: 9. There are 14 residues in the CDR3. The CDR3 region has the DNA TGTGCCAGCAGCCTTTCCCAGGGGGCTTCTGAAGCTTTCTTT. It translates to CASSLSQGASEAFF.

The chain couples TRBV7-2 to TRBJ1-5, with 7 bases lining up with TRBD1. V was pared by 2 bases and J by 7 bases, with 5 bases of the junction left unmatched. The CDR3 spans 14 residues. CDR1 and CDR2 from the germline V gene are SGHTA and FQGNSA. CDR3 DNA: TGTGCCAGCAGCTTACGGCAGGGGGAACAGCCCCAGCATTTT. This encodes CASSLRQGEQPQHF.

The chain has TRBV6-1 and TRBJ1-3, with D perhaps TRBD1 (5 bases). Trimming left V 4 bases short and J 0 bases short, with 7 bases between. Germline assignment: CDR1 MNHNS and CDR2 SASEGT. The CDR3 has 14 amino acids. CDR3 sequence reads: CASSGGTSGNTIYF. Written as DNA, the CDR3 is TGTGCCAGCAGTGGCGGGACCTCTGGAAACACCATATATTTT.

The CDR3 spells CASSVGGGSGGVGDTQYF. CDR3 DNA sequence: TGTGCCAGCAGCGTAGGGGGAGGGAGCGGGGGGGTGGGGGATACGCAGTATTTT. The chain uses TRBV9 and TRBJ2-3; 10 nucleotides align to TRBD2. Germline CDR1 SGDLS, CDR2 YYNGEE. This CDR3 spans 18 amino acids. The trim removed 0 bases at V and 6 bases at J, leaving 13 bases unmatched.

V is TRBV4-1 and J is TRBJ2-1, with TRBD1 matching over 7 bases. CDR1 is MGHRA and CDR2 is YSYEKL in the germline V gene. The CDR3 is 14 residues long. Losses at the gene ends were 4 bases for V and 1 base for J; bases not matched to a gene: 1. CDR3 loop: CASSRDRSYNEQFF. DNA of the CDR3: TGCGCCAGCAGCCGGGACAGATCCTACAATGAGCAGTTCTTC.

This chain uses TRBV19 with TRBJ2-5; 10 bases fit TRBD1. This CDR3 spans 14 amino acids. The germline gives CDR1 LNHDA, CDR2 SQIVND (reference sequence). The ends lost 2 bases at V and 5 bases at J; junction bases unmatched: 2. The CDR3: CASSIRDRGETQYF. The CDR3, as DNA: TGTGCCAGTAGTATAAGGGACAGGGGCGAGACCCAGTACTTC.

This clone was seen just once. The gene calls are TRBV6-4 and TRBJ2-4, with TRBD1 matching 10 bases. The CDR3 is 15 amino acids. The trim removed 6 bases at V and 3 bases at J, leaving 5 bases unmatched. Germline V CDR1 and CDR2: MRHNA, SNTAGT. The CDR3 loop reads CASREDRGSKNIQYF. CDR3 sequence (DNA): TGTGCCAGCAGAGAGGACAGGGGGAGCAAAAACATTCAGTACTTC.

This clone appeared a single time. J is TRBJ2-4 and V is TRBV4-1; the match to TRBD1 covers 7 bases. The CDR3 sequence is 17 residues long. Looked up from germline, CDR1 is MGHRA and CDR2 is YSYEKL. With 5 bases clipped from V and 0 bases from J, the junction kept 10 bases outside the gene matches. CDR3 in DNA: TGCGCCAGCAGCAAAAGAACAGGGGAAAAAGCCAAAAACATTCAGTACTTC. Translation: CASSKRTGEKAKNIQYF.

CDR3 loop: CASSPRRGFSYNEQFF. The CDR3 region has the DNA TGTGCCAGCAGCCCCAGACGGGGATTCTCCTACAATGAGCAGTTCTTC. J is TRBJ2-1 and V is TRBV7-2; the D gene is possibly TRBD2 (5 bases). The CDR3 is 16 residues long. Trimming took 5 bases from V and 0 from J, leaving 14 bases between them. Germline lookup yields CDR1 SGHTA and CDR2 FQGNSA.

This clone was detected only a few times. As DNA, the CDR3 is TGCAGCGTTGGTGGCAGCGGTGAAGCTTTCTTT. This encodes CSVGGSGEAFF. V is TRBV29-1 and J is TRBJ1-1, with D unclear. CDR1 and CDR2 (germline): SQVTM, ANQGSEA. V lost 4 bases and J lost 7, with 10 bases in between. CDR3 length: 11 residues.